A single TCR beta chain is shown here with its context. In the same sample, other DNA sequences code for this CDR3. This sample was taken from a study of blood T cell repertoires in COVID-19. Whole-study context: Researchers got acute and convalescent COVID-19 samples from the United States, Italy and Spain. In each case, the material was cDNA or gDNA derived from T cells, B-cell-depleted T cells, or PBMCs.

Original methodology: Estimation of nucleated cell counts relied on the amplification of reference gene primers. Produced via immunoSEQ multiplex PCR; TCRdb's table is partial and in-frame only. V, J and clone size are taken as reported in that table, and D and trimming were inferred from the DNA itself. Of 70,000 or so clones listed, 70% to 75% are singletons. V was clipped by 5 bases and J by 4 bases; unmatched bases: 6. The V gene's germline CDR1 is SGHAT and CDR2 FQNNGV. The CDR3 covers 16 residues. Sequences were obtained from peripheral blood. The source of this sequence is a man aged 65 to 79 with acute or convalescent COVID-19. The chain combines TRBV11-2 with TRBJ2-1, with 12 bases aligning to TRBD2. The CDR3 reads CASSPRLAGVYNEQFF. CDR3 DNA sequence: TGTGCCAGCAGCCCAAGACTAGCGGGAGTATACAATGAGCAGTTCTTC.